Listed below are T cell receptor beta chains from one sample, sequenced in a study of cytomegalovirus exposure and HLA in healthy donors. The method was immunoSEQ multiplex PCR; TCRdb's version includes in-frame clones alone and lacks a portion of them. The sample contains under 200,000 clones, more than 65% of which appear only once. The source material was PBMCs. Receptors were obtained from a man aged 50-60 years in good health and CMV-seropositive. Each CDR3 is given with its conserved first and last residue. The size field is filled for only some rows; it gives once, few, many or a size class.

v_gene	abundance	len	j_gene	CDR3aa
TRBV15	-	16	TRBJ2-2	CATSSFGQGWTGELFF
TRBV2	-	15	TRBJ1-2	CASSEMPGGFYGYTF
TRBV30	-	12	TRBJ1-1	CAWNKGVTEAFF
TRBV5-1	-	16	TRBJ1-6	CASSLQPDRVNSPLHF
TRBV7-3	-	14	TRBJ2-3	CASSSGGGTDTQYF
TRBV11-2	few	15	TRBJ2-7	CASSLASGGSYEQYF
TRBV5-6	-	14	TRBJ2-7	CASSFTGLVYEQYF
TRBV7-2	-	13	TRBJ2-5	CASSLGLAETQYF
TRBV25-1	few	11	TRBJ2-1	CASTRGNEQFF
TRBV10-2	-	18	TRBJ2-1	CASSDPLTGASSYNEQFF
TRBV7-3	-	17	TRBJ2-5	CASSLMGGSGRVETQYF
TRBV7-9	many	17	TRBJ1-6	CASSSHDQQGAASPLHF
TRBV5-4	-	15	TRBJ2-3	CASSFRGGQSDTQYF
TRBV5-6	-	14	TRBJ2-3	CASSLAVVVHTQYF
TRBV18	-	17	TRBJ1-2	CASSPPTQALKGYGYTF
TRBV5-4	-	15	TRBJ2-3	CASSPPRTSTDTQYF
TRBV2	-	15	TRBJ1-1	CASSKRTGGVTEAFF
TRBV14	-	15	TRBJ2-1	CASSLDRGRYNEQFF
TRBV27	-	16	TRBJ1-5	CASSPINAGGNQPQHF
TRBV6-1	-	15	TRBJ2-4	CASSLDRLAKNIQYF
TRBV19	-	16	TRBJ1-5	CASSMGTGNSNQPQHF
TRBV6-5	few	13	TRBJ1-1	CASSPPGGAEAFF
TRBV21-1	-	16	TRBJ2-3	CASSKSKTESTDTQYF
TRBV7-9	once	16	TRBJ2-1	CASSLGRQEPYNEQFF
TRBV5-4	-	13	TRBJ2-7	CASSFGERYEQYF
TRBV27	-	15	TRBJ1-1	CASSLSTTGNTEAFF
TRBV19	-	14	TRBJ2-1	CASLRAGGRGEQFF
TRBV10-2	-	15	TRBJ2-3	CASSESGGPGDTQYF